This T cell receptor beta chain was captured in a study of blood T cell repertoires in COVID-19. Germline assignment: CDR1 SGHNT and CDR2 YYREEE (reference sequence). V shed 4 bases and J 4 bases; nucleotides not matched to a gene: 8. CDR3 size: 15 residues. Generated by immunoSEQ multiplex PCR, the TCRdb table keeps only in-frame clones and is missing some. The sample includes about 170,000 clones, approximately 83% of them seen just once. This clone was counted a single time. Sequencing was performed on peripheral blood. The chain links TRBV5-4 to TRBJ2-3, with TRBD2 identical over 8 bases. The receptor was isolated from a man in his 70s with active or convalescent COVID-19. CDR3: CASSRGGATSDTQYF. In DNA form, the CDR3 reads TGTGCCAGCAGCCGGGGGGGCGCGACTTCAGATACGCAGTATTTT.